Listed below are T cell receptor beta chains from one sample, sequenced in a study of T cell responses to AZD1222 COVID-19 vaccine. Sequencing was performed with immunoSEQ multiplex PCR; in TCRdb, only in-frame clones are kept and a portion is missing. The data contain some 120,000 clones, approximately 85% of them singletons. The sequencing here drew on peripheral blood, taken on day 0 of AZD1222 vaccination. The receptors here all came from an adult in good health. CDR3s include the opening cysteine and the closing phenylalanine or tryptophan. Each record gives: J gene, V gene, D gene, clone size, CDR3 DNA, CDR3 protein. The D gene is left open where the match is weak. Clone sizes are given selectively: once, few, many, or a class where the clone is expanded.

j_call: TRBJ2-3; v_call: TRBV11-3; d_call: TRBD1; clone_size: once; cdr3_nt: TGTGCCAGCAGCTCGATTCTGACAGGGAGCACAGATACGCAGTATTTT; cdr3_aa: CASSSILTGSTDTQYF
j_call: TRBJ2-2; v_call: TRBV12-3/TRBV12-4; d_call: .; clone_size: .; cdr3_nt: TGTGCCAGCCGGACAGATAACACCGGGGAGCTGTTTTTT; cdr3_aa: CASRTDNTGELFF
j_call: TRBJ2-7; v_call: TRBV21-1; d_call: .; clone_size: .; cdr3_nt: TGTGCCAGCATTTCAAGCCACTACGAGCAGTACTTC; cdr3_aa: CASISSHYEQYF
j_call: TRBJ1-2; v_call: TRBV10-3; d_call: .; clone_size: .; cdr3_nt: TGTGCCATCAGCCGACAGGATACTAACTATGGCTACACCTTC; cdr3_aa: CAISRQDTNYGYTF
j_call: TRBJ1-1; v_call: TRBV27; d_call: .; clone_size: few; cdr3_nt: TGTGCCAGCAGTTTATCGATAATGTCGGGGACTGAAGCTTTCTTT; cdr3_aa: CASSLSIMSGTEAFF
j_call: TRBJ1-5; v_call: TRBV24-1; d_call: .; clone_size: .; cdr3_nt: TGTGCCACCGGATCAGAAGGATATAGCAATCAGCCCCAGCATTTT; cdr3_aa: CATGSEGYSNQPQHF
j_call: TRBJ1-5; v_call: TRBV21-1; d_call: .; clone_size: .; cdr3_nt: TGTGCCAGCAGCAACAGTCTTGAGGGCCTCAAGCCCCAGCATTTT; cdr3_aa: CASSNSLEGLKPQHF
j_call: TRBJ1-4; v_call: TRBV7-9; d_call: .; clone_size: .; cdr3_nt: TGTGCCAGCAGCTTGGTGTCCCTTAATGAAAAACTGTTTTTT; cdr3_aa: CASSLVSLNEKLFF
j_call: TRBJ1-5; v_call: TRBV10-1; d_call: .; clone_size: .; cdr3_nt: TGCGCCAGCGGATGCATCCAGTTAGAGCCGACAGGCAATCAGCCCCAGCATTTT; cdr3_aa: CASGCIQLEPTGNQPQHF
j_call: TRBJ2-3; v_call: TRBV19; d_call: .; clone_size: .; cdr3_nt: TGTGCCAGTAGTATAGATCTAAGGGGCCTGGATACGCAGTATTTT; cdr3_aa: CASSIDLRGLDTQYF
j_call: TRBJ1-4; v_call: TRBV10-3; d_call: .; clone_size: few; cdr3_nt: TGTGCCATCAGTGAGGGACAGCTCATCTTTTTT; cdr3_aa: CAISEGQLIFF
j_call: TRBJ1-2; v_call: TRBV2; d_call: .; clone_size: .; cdr3_nt: TGTGCCAGCAGTGAACAGGGGTCGGAGTATGGCTACACCTTC; cdr3_aa: CASSEQGSEYGYTF
j_call: TRBJ1-1; v_call: TRBV3-1/TRBV3-2; d_call: .; clone_size: .; cdr3_nt: TGTGCCAGCAGCCAAGGGCGGAGGAACACTGAAGCTTTCTTT; cdr3_aa: CASSQGRRNTEAFF
j_call: TRBJ1-6; v_call: TRBV7-2; d_call: TRBD1; clone_size: .; cdr3_nt: TGTGCCAGCAGCGGGCAGACAGGGAGGAATTCACCCCTCCACTTT; cdr3_aa: CASSGQTGRNSPLHF
j_call: TRBJ2-5; v_call: TRBV27; d_call: .; clone_size: .; cdr3_nt: TGTGCCAGCAGTTTATTGGGTTCAGGGACCCAAAAGACCCAGTACTTC; cdr3_aa: CASSLLGSGTQKTQYF
j_call: TRBJ2-7; v_call: TRBV5-1; d_call: TRBD2; clone_size: .; cdr3_nt: TGCGCCAGCAGCTCCCCTAGCGGAACCTACGAGCAGTACTTC; cdr3_aa: CASSSPSGTYEQYF
j_call: TRBJ1-3; v_call: TRBV13; d_call: .; clone_size: .; cdr3_nt: TGTGCCAGCAGCCCTCCTTCTGAGGGAAACACCATATATTTT; cdr3_aa: CASSPPSEGNTIYF
j_call: TRBJ2-7; v_call: TRBV12-3/TRBV12-4; d_call: .; clone_size: .; cdr3_nt: TGTGCCAGCAGCCCGCAGTTGAAAGAGCAGTACTTC; cdr3_aa: CASSPQLKEQYF
j_call: TRBJ2-1; v_call: TRBV2; d_call: TRBD2; clone_size: .; cdr3_nt: TGTGCCAGCAAGCCAACTAGCGGCTCCTACAATGAGCAGTTCTTC; cdr3_aa: CASKPTSGSYNEQFF
j_call: TRBJ2-1; v_call: TRBV27; d_call: .; clone_size: .; cdr3_nt: TGTGCCAGCAGTGCCCTTGGCCCTGAACGGGTCAATGAGCAGTTCTTC; cdr3_aa: CASSALGPERVNEQFF
j_call: TRBJ2-6; v_call: TRBV11-2; d_call: .; clone_size: .; cdr3_nt: TGTGCCAGCAGCTTAGTCGGCCGCGGTGCGTGGGGGGCCAACGTCCTGACTTTC; cdr3_aa: CASSLVGRGAWGANVLTF
j_call: TRBJ2-1; v_call: TRBV24-1; d_call: TRBD1; clone_size: .; cdr3_nt: TGTGCCACCAGTGGGACAGGGAACAATGAGCAGTTCTTC; cdr3_aa: CATSGTGNNEQFF
j_call: TRBJ1-5; v_call: TRBV19; d_call: .; clone_size: .; cdr3_nt: TGTGCCAGTAGTCCAGGGACGGGGAGAGGCAATCAGCCCCAGCATTTT; cdr3_aa: CASSPGTGRGNQPQHF
j_call: TRBJ1-6; v_call: TRBV27; d_call: .; clone_size: .; cdr3_nt: TGTGCCAGCAGTTGGGAGGGCGATAATTCACCCCTCCACTTT; cdr3_aa: CASSWEGDNSPLHF
j_call: TRBJ2-4; v_call: TRBV7-2; d_call: .; clone_size: .; cdr3_nt: TGTGCCAGCAGCTTAGGGGGCTCCACGCGAAACATTCAGTACTTC; cdr3_aa: CASSLGGSTRNIQYF
j_call: TRBJ2-1; v_call: TRBV28; d_call: .; clone_size: once; cdr3_nt: TGTGCCAGCCCTCCCGGTCGATCCTACAATGAGCAGTTCTTC; cdr3_aa: CASPPGRSYNEQFF
j_call: TRBJ1-1; v_call: TRBV19; d_call: TRBD1; clone_size: .; cdr3_nt: TGTGCCAGTAGTATAGCAGGGGGCACTGAAGCTTTCTTT; cdr3_aa: CASSIAGGTEAFF
j_call: TRBJ1-5; v_call: TRBV19; d_call: .; clone_size: .; cdr3_nt: TGTGCCAGTAGTATGGAAGGGGGGGCTGGGGATCAGCCCCAGCATTTT; cdr3_aa: CASSMEGGAGDQPQHF